This record looks at one T cell receptor (beta chain) sequence and its context. The PCR was carried out with 60 Vbeta primers and 13 Jbeta primers. Sequencing was performed with immunoSEQ multiplex PCR; in TCRdb, only in-frame clones are kept and a portion is missing. The sample records under 90,000 clones, roughly 72% being singletons. The sample is drawn from a study of cytomegalovirus exposure and HLA in healthy donors. V was trimmed by 5 bases and J by 11 bases, leaving 18 bases between them. Germline CDR1 reads SSHAT; CDR2 reads FNYEAQ (reference sequence). The CDR3 is 14 amino acids. The clonotype was recovered from a man aged 35 to 55 in good health and CMV-seropositive. The material sequenced was PBMCs. The chain couples TRBV7-7 to TRBJ1-4; a weak D match, TRBD1 (5 bases). The CDR3: CASSRDSVDGKLFF. Here the CDR3 DNA reads TGTGCCAGCAGCCGGGACTCCGTGGATGGGAAACTGTTTTTT.